This is a list of T cell receptor beta chains from one sample in a study of shared clonotypes between healthy human individuals. Clones were sequenced by immunoSEQ multiplex PCR, and TCRdb holds only the in-frame ones, with some missing. The data contain 2 million to 3 million clones, more than 85% of them seen just once; the ten biggest clones take up about 0.38%. The specimen was naive CD4+ T cells from PBMCs. Receptor source: a man aged 18 to 30 in good health. Some clones in this sample may be carry-over from other donors' samples. Each CDR3 is given with its conserved first and last residue. The order of the fields is J gene, D gene, clone size, V gene, CDR3 DNA, CDR3 protein. The D gene is left open where the match is weak. A clone size is listed for some rows: how often the clone was seen (once, few, many), or a class if it is expanded.

TRBJ2-2 | TRBD2 | . | TRBV7-8 | TGTGCCAGCAGCCCGCGGGGGGTGCCCGGGGAGCTGTTTTTT | CASSPRGVPGELFF
TRBJ2-3 | . | once | TRBV7-9 | TGTGCCAGCAGCCCTAGACAGACGGCCGGGTTAGATACGCAGTATTTT | CASSPRQTAGLDTQYF
TRBJ2-1 | TRBD2 | once | TRBV19 | TGTGCCAGTAGTCCGGGGACTAGCGGGAGGAAGCTCTCCTACAATGAGCAGTTCTTC | CASSPGTSGRKLSYNEQFF
TRBJ2-1 | TRBD2 | . | TRBV6-1 | TGTGCCAGCAGTGAGCTAGCGGGAGGGCAGTACAATGAGCAGTTCTTC | CASSELAGGQYNEQFF
TRBJ1-1 | . | . | TRBV29-1 | TGCAGCGGGGAGCACCAGGGGTATAATGAAGCTTTCTTT | CSGEHQGYNEAFF
TRBJ2-1 | . | . | TRBV6-5 | TGTGCCAGCAGGGACCGGGCCCGCTCCTACAATGAGCAGTTCTTC | CASRDRARSYNEQFF
TRBJ2-7 | TRBD1 | . | TRBV6-6 | TGTGCCAGCAACGAGTGGGACAGGGCTTCCTACGAGCAGTACTTC | CASNEWDRASYEQYF
TRBJ2-5 | TRBD2 | . | TRBV7-2 | TGTGCCAGCAGCCTCCGGACTAGCGGGAGTAGGGAGACCCAGTACTTC | CASSLRTSGSRETQYF
TRBJ1-2 | . | . | TRBV6-5 | TGTGCCAGCAGTTATGGCGGTGGCTACACCTTC | CASSYGGGYTF
TRBJ2-1 | . | . | TRBV6-1 | TGTGCCAGCAGCCACACAAGGAGTGAGCAGTTCTTC | CASSHTRSEQFF
TRBJ2-1 | . | . | TRBV30 | TGTGCCTGGAGTACCTACAATGAGCAGTTCTTC | CAWSTYNEQFF
TRBJ2-1 | TRBD2 | . | TRBV2 | TGTGCCAGCAGAAGTATAGCGGGGGGAAGCTCCTACAATGAGCAGTTCTTC | CASRSIAGGSSYNEQFF
TRBJ2-3 | . | . | TRBV6-6 | TGTGCCAGCAGGAAAAACACTTTGGGAGATACGCAGTATTTT | CASRKNTLGDTQYF
TRBJ2-3 | . | . | TRBV6-1 | TGTGCCAGCAGTGAAGTCCCCCCAAACACAGATACGCAGTATTTT | CASSEVPPNTDTQYF
TRBJ2-7 | TRBD2 | . | TRBV5-6 | TGTGCCAGCAGCTTGGATCCGGGGGGCGAGCAGTACTTC | CASSLDPGGEQYF
TRBJ2-7 | TRBD1 | . | TRBV6-5 | TGTGCCAGCAGTTACGGGGGTGGGACAGGAGGCTACGAGCAGTACTTC | CASSYGGGTGGYEQYF
TRBJ2-7 | . | . | TRBV2 | TGTGCCAGCAGTGAAAGGGCGGCAGCCTACGAGCAGTACTTC | CASSERAAAYEQYF
TRBJ2-6 | . | . | TRBV19 | TGTGCCAGTAGTATGAGGGCCAACGTCCTGACTTTC | CASSMRANVLTF
TRBJ2-7 | TRBD2 | . | TRBV6-6 | TGTGCCAGCAGCCCGCCCCTGCGGGAGCTCTACGAGCAGTACTTC | CASSPPLRELYEQYF
TRBJ2-7 | . | . | TRBV7-3 | TGTGCCAGCAGCCGAGGACAGCCCCTCGGGGAGCAGTACTTC | CASSRGQPLGEQYF
TRBJ2-1 | . | . | TRBV28 | TGTGCCAGCAGTCCGGGCTCCTACAATGAGCAGTTCTTC | CASSPGSYNEQFF
TRBJ2-1 | TRBD2 | . | TRBV28 | TGTGCCACGACTAGCGGGAGTCCGGGGAATGAGCAGTTCTTC | CATTSGSPGNEQFF
TRBJ2-1 | TRBD1 | . | TRBV2 | TGTGCCAGCCGCCAGGGACAGGGTCTCGATGAGCAGTTCTTC | CASRQGQGLDEQFF
TRBJ1-4 | . | . | TRBV27 | TGTGCCAGCAGTTTAGAGAGGGGCGAAAAACTGTTTTTT | CASSLERGEKLFF
TRBJ1-1 | . | . | TRBV28 | TGTGCCAGCAGTTTAAGACGGATGAACACTGAAGCTTTCTTT | CASSLRRMNTEAFF
TRBJ1-2 | . | . | TRBV6-6 | TGTGCCAGCAGTTTCCCACTACAATATGGCTACACCTTC | CASSFPLQYGYTF
TRBJ2-1 | . | . | TRBV6-5 | TGTGCCACCTCAATTAGTGGGTTTTACAATGAGCAGTTCTTC | CATSISGFYNEQFF
TRBJ2-1 | TRBD2 | . | TRBV2 | TGTGCCAGCAGCCACGACGGGACTATATTGCAGTTCTTC | CASSHDGTILQFF
TRBJ2-3 | . | . | TRBV2 | TGTGCCAGCAGTGGAGGGGCAGATACGCAGTATTTT | CASSGGADTQYF
TRBJ2-5 | TRBD2 | . | TRBV9 | TGTGCCAGCAGCCCCCGCCTGACTAGCGGATCTTTACAAGAGACCCAGTACTTC | CASSPRLTSGSLQETQYF
TRBJ1-2 | TRBD1 | . | TRBV5-4 | TGTGCCAGCAACAACCGGGACAGGGAGAACTATGGCTACACCTTC | CASNNRDRENYGYTF
TRBJ1-2 | . | . | TRBV13 | TGTGCCAGCAGCTTAGGCCGACAGGCCAACTATGGCTACACCTTC | CASSLGRQANYGYTF
TRBJ2-2 | TRBD1 | . | TRBV5-1 | TGCGCCAGCAGCTTGGGGCAGGGGGCCACCGGGGAGCTGTTTTTT | CASSLGQGATGELFF
TRBJ1-1 | . | . | TRBV2 | TGTGCCAGCAGTGATTGGGGGGGGAACACTGAAGCTTTCTTT | CASSDWGGNTEAFF
TRBJ1-4 | TRBD1 | . | TRBV5-1 | TGCGCCAGCAGCGCAACAGGGGGCGGTGAAAAACTGTTTTTT | CASSATGGGEKLFF
TRBJ1-5 | . | . | TRBV30 | TGTGCCTGGAGTACTGGCACCTATCAGCCCCAGCATTTT | CAWSTGTYQPQHF
TRBJ1-5 | . | . | TRBV6-5 | TGTGCCAGCCCTCTGCCGGCAGGCCAAAAGGAGCCCCAGCATTTT | CASPLPAGQKEPQHF
TRBJ2-2 | . | . | TRBV2 | TGTGCCAGCAGTATAGCGAACACCGGGGAGCTGTTTTTT | CASSIANTGELFF
TRBJ2-7 | TRBD1 | . | TRBV29-1 | TGCAGCGGGGGGGACAGGGATCCCTACGAGCAGTACTTC | CSGGDRDPYEQYF
TRBJ1-5 | . | . | TRBV7-3 | TGTGCCAGCAGCCTGGGGCGGAATCAGCCCCAGCATTTT | CASSLGRNQPQHF